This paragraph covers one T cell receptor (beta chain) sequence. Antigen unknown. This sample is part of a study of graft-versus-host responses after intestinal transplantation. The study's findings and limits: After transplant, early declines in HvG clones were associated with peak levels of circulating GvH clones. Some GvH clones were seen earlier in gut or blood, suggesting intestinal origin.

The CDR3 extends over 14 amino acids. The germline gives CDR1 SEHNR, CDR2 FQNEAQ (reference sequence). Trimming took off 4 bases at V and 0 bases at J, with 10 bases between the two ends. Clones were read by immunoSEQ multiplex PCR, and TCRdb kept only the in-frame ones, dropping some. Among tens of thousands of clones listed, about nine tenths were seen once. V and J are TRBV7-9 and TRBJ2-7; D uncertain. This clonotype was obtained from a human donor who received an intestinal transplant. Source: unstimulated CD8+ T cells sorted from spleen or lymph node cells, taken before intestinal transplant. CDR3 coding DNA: TGTGCCAGCAGCTATTCGAGCAACTCCTACGAGCAGTACTTC. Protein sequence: CASSYSSNSYEQYF.